Below, one TCR beta chain is given with its context. Germline CDR1 reads SEHNR; CDR2 reads FQNEAQ (reference sequence). V was pared by 2 bases and J by 5 bases, with 8 bases of the junction left unmatched. The CDR3 loop spans 16 amino acids. These data are taken from a study of blood T cell repertoires in COVID-19. Method: immunoSEQ multiplex PCR; TCRdb's copy keeps in-frame clones and lacks some. The table lists fewer than 20,000 clones, approximately 91% of them singletons, with around 24% in the top ten. Material: peripheral blood. This TCR was sampled from a man aged 55 to 70 with acute or convalescent COVID-19. The V gene is TRBV7-9, the J gene TRBJ2-2, with 7 positions matching TRBD1. In nucleotides, the CDR3 is TGTGCCAGCAGCTTATCTGGGGCGGACAGGACCGGGGAGCTGTTTTTT. It yields the protein CASSLSGADRTGELFF.